This record looks at one T cell receptor (beta chain) sequence and its context. This record comes from a study of blood T cell repertoires in COVID-19. Data came from immunoSEQ multiplex PCR; TCRdb stores just in-frame clones and leaves some out. The sample has 250,000 to 350,000 clones, 87% seen once. V was cut by 1 base and J by 1 base, with 10 bases left in between. There are 15 residues in the CDR3. The V gene's germline CDR1 is MNHEY and CDR2 SMNVEV (reference sequence). The clonotype was recovered from a woman aged 45-59 years who had recovered from COVID-19. The rearrangement joins TRBV27 to TRBJ1-1; weak D call: TRBD1 (6 bases). Sequencing was carried out using peripheral blood. CDR3 DNA sequence: TGTGCCAGCAGTTTATACGGGACAACGAACACTGAAGCTTTCTTT. It encodes CASSLYGTTNTEAFF.